The 10 T cell receptor beta chains in this list originate from one sample, sequenced in a study of control samples from healthy donors and cancer patients. Some clones are missing from TCRdb's copy, which holds only in-frame ones; the method was immunoSEQ multiplex PCR. Of 70,000 or so clones listed, approximately 87% are singletons. The source material was blood. The receptor set was obtained from a man aged 50 or older in good health.

V usage is TRBV15 and J usage is TRBJ2-1; 12 bases align to TRBD1. V shed 1 base and J 8 bases; nucleotides not matched to a gene: 6. This CDR3 spans 16 amino acids. CDR1 LNHNV and CDR2 YYDKDF come from the germline V gene (reference sequence). Written as DNA, the CDR3 is TGTGCCACCAGCAGAGGGGGACAGGGGGCGCGGGATGAGCAGTTCTTC. Its translation is CATSRGGQGARDEQFF.

On this clone itself: The junction departs from germline at one end; a sequencing error may be responsible. The chain employs TRBV11-3 and TRBJ2-5, with TRBD1 identical over 7 bases. CDR3 size: 12 residues. Germline V gene lookup returns CDR1 SGHNT and CDR2 YENEEA. The CDR3 DNA follows: TGTGCCAGCAGCTTCCAGGGGGAGACCCAGCACTTC. Protein: CASSFQGETQHF.

The V and J genes are TRBV4-3 and TRBJ2-3; 8 nucleotides match TRBD2. The germline CDR1 and CDR2 sequences are LGHNA and YSLEER. Unmatched junction bases numbered 9, after V lost 0 bases and J lost 7 bases. The CDR3 is 16 amino acids. The CDR3 sequence is CASSQDRSSGRNTQYF. CDR3 in DNA: TGCGCCAGCAGCCAAGATAGGTCCAGCGGGAGAAATACGCAGTATTTT.

The chain uses TRBV5-1 and TRBJ1-1, with unresolved D. Trimming removed 6 bases from V and 0 bases from J, with 15 bases in between. The CDR3 spans 15 residues. Germline lookup yields CDR1 SGHRS and CDR2 YFSETQ. The CDR3 region has the DNA TGCGCCAGCATGGAGACAAGCTTAATGAACACTGAAGCTTTCTTT. It codes for CASMETSLMNTEAFF.

The sample holds a few counts of this clone. The chain carries TRBV6-5 and TRBJ2-1; TRBD1 matches at 10 bases. The CDR3 consists of 15 residues. J gave up 7 bases and V 3 bases, and 6 bases lay outside the gene matches. Germline V CDR1 and CDR2: MNHEY, SVGAGI. DNA of the CDR3: TGTGCCAGCAGTTATGACAGGGGGCGCGAGAATGAGCAGTTCTTC. Protein: CASSYDRGRENEQFF.

The chain carries TRBV6-2 or TRBV6-3 and TRBJ1-2, with D tentatively TRBD1 (6 bases). The length of the CDR3 is 13 residues. Per the germline V gene, CDR1 is MNHEY and CDR2 is SVGEGT. V dropped 2 bases and J dropped 3 bases, with 7 bases sitting between them. CDR3 region: CASSYGGYYGYTF. CDR3 bases: TGTGCCAGCAGTTACGGGGGCTACTATGGCTACACCTTC.

CDR3 in DNA: TGTGCCAGCTCACCGCCAAAGCTAGCGGGGGGGTACAATGAGCAGTTCTTC. Translated, it gives CASSPPKLAGGYNEQFF. The chain carries TRBV18 and TRBJ2-1; 12 bases match TRBD2. Trimming cost V 3 bases and J 4 bases; bases outside gene matches: 7. This CDR3 region has 17 residues. Germline CDR1 is KGHSH and CDR2 is LQKENI.

V usage is TRBV30 and J usage is TRBJ1-4, with TRBD1 as a possible D gene (6 bases). Germline V gene lookup returns CDR1 GTSNPN and CDR2 SVGIG (reference sequence). Trimming left V 2 bases short and J 5 bases short, with 15 bases between. The CDR3 runs 15 residues. CDR3: CAWSQDSIRNEKLFF. CDR3 nucleotides: TGTGCCTGGAGTCAGGACAGCATACGAAATGAAAAACTGTTTTTT.

This chain uses TRBV19 with TRBJ1-5, with D unclear. This CDR3 comprises 14 residues. CDR1 LNHDA and CDR2 SQIVND come from the germline V gene (reference sequence). Trimming removed 8 bases from V and 2 bases from J, with 13 bases in between. CDR3 in DNA: TGTGCCAGTGGAGGACTTCGGGGCAATCAGCCCCAGCATTTT. Translating it yields CASGGLRGNQPQHF.

V is TRBV4-3 and J is TRBJ1-1; possibly TRBD1 for D (5 bases). The germline V gene has CDR1 LGHNA and CDR2 YSLEER. V lost 0 bases and J 7 bases, leaving 9 bases between the germline ends. The CDR3 contains 13 residues. The CDR3 sequence: CASSQEGPGEAFF. The CDR3, as DNA: TGCGCCAGCAGCCAAGAGGGACCGGGTGAAGCTTTCTTT.